This TCR beta chain was recorded in a study of PD-L1 blockade in urothelial cancer. The investigators introduced synthetic TCR analog templates into each PCR as spikes. The method was immunoSEQ multiplex PCR; TCRdb's version includes in-frame clones alone and lacks a portion of them. The table has 40,000 to 60,000 clones, around 84% seen once. Indicated time point: pretreatment peripheral blood. The germline V and J ends were trimmed by 2 bases and 6 bases, with 11 bases remaining between them. Germline CDR1 and CDR2: MNHEY and SMNVEV (reference sequence). The CDR3 extends over 15 amino acids. The TCR sequence derives from a man between 65 and 85 years old with urothelial cancer. The V call is TRBV27, the J call TRBJ1-6, with D possibly matching TRBD1 (6 bases). The source material was PBMCs, sampled around atezolizumab (anti-PD-L1) treatment. The CDR3 DNA follows: TGTGCCAGCAGTTTAACACAGGGATCTAATTCACCCCTCCACTTT. Protein product: CASSLTQGSNSPLHF.